What follows describes a single T cell receptor (beta chain). Which antigen it targets is not known. Base-call qualities are not available, and no considerably larger clone is one nucleotide away. The data stem from a study of CD8 T cells in Susac syndrome (dated by TCRdb to between 2018 and 2020). Context from the whole study: The study used repertoire sequencing to test whether antigen drove CD8+ T cell activation and differentiation in Susac syndrome.

The CDR3 spans 12 residues, from the cysteine through the phenylalanine. Only the CDR3 part of the read is kept: 36 bases, read in frame from the first base. V drops 11 bases and J drops 7 bases, leaving 17 bases in between. For CDR1 and CDR2, the germline V gene lists SNHLY and FYNNEI. RNA was extracted using the RNeasy kit, and about 0.5 to 1 microgram was reverse transcribed with random hexamers. The immunoSEQ multiplex PCR assay, covering 54 Vbeta and 13 Jbeta segments, was used to amplify TCR beta CDR3 regions. PCR amplification bias was corrected using a synthetic template baseline for primer optimization and computational correction. On the study's bioinformatics: Reads were assigned to V, D and J genes according to IMGT and analyzed in immunoSEQ Analyzer, with only productive sequences retained. To calculate clonality, Shannon entropy was normalized by log2 of the number of productive unique sequences and then subtracted from one. For each patient and control, public and private clones were evaluated among the 100 most prevalent clones. Clones were defined as Susac-specific if absent from the healthy and MS cohorts, from 900 to 1,200 published viral clones and from other ImmuneACCESS disease sequences. The public reads were reprocessed in TCRdb via fastp at Q25 and MiXCR, keeping in-frame beta chains. Each CDR3 protein gets just one entry, which takes the most common genes and DNA from the rows behind it. Clone size and V and J calls follow TCRdb, not the original study. Here the sample has about 200,000 distinct CDR3 sequences; approximately 95% occur a single time. Around 0.076% of the sample is in the top ten clones.

The paper as a whole reports these results and caveats: The study acknowledged that relatively few individuals were included in the TCR sequencing and HLA analysis.

Peripheral blood CD8+ and CD4+ T cells from healthy donors, Susac syndrome patients and multiple sclerosis patients were profiled using high-throughput TCR beta sequencing. The multiple sclerosis controls were treatment-naive patients who had stable or active relapsing-remitting disease and met the revised McDonald criteria. Bulk CD8+ and CD4+ T cells were purified by magnetic negative isolation, while CD8+ TEMRA cells were enriched using FACS. Blood was drawn into EDTA tubes, processed within 24 hours, and PBMCs were isolated by density gradient centrifugation. PBMCs intended for TCR sequencing were cryopreserved in liquid nitrogen and thawed later in a water bath at 37 degrees C. The sorted or isolated CD4+, CD8+ and CD8+ TEMRA cells had a purity of 90% or higher.

The clonotype comes from a human donor with multiple sclerosis. Sample: CD4+ T cells from PBMCs. The chain is assembled from TRBV2 and TRBJ1-2; TRBD1 is perhaps the D gene, given 6 matching bases. The CDR3: CASQGRFTGYTF. The DNA sequence reads TGTGCCTCCCAGGGGCGGTTTACTGGCTACACCTTC. When the CDR3 is completed using the reference TRBV2 and TRBJ1-2 genes on either side, the full variable domain is EPEVTQTPSHQVTQMGQEVILRCVPISNHLYFYWYRQILGQKVEFLVSFYNNEISEKSEIFDDQFSVERPDGSNFTLKIRSTKLEDSAMYFCASQGRFTGYTFGSGTRLTVV.